This is a list of T cell receptor beta chains from one sample in a study of blood T cell repertoires in COVID-19. Method: immunoSEQ multiplex PCR; TCRdb's copy keeps in-frame clones and lacks some. Among 40,000 to 60,000 clones, 90% were seen once, and the ten largest hold approximately 4%. The specimen was peripheral blood. The source is a human donor in a cohort sampled during active COVID-19. CDR3s include the opening cysteine and the closing phenylalanine or tryptophan. D genes are given only for firm matches. Size values are once, few and many counts, or a class for expanded clones, and some rows have none.

d_gene | abundance | j_gene | v_gene | CDR3aa | CDR3nt
. | . | TRBJ1-5 | TRBV6-6 | CASSLPQGSQPQHF | TGTGCCAGCAGTTTACCGCAGGGGAGTCAGCCCCAGCATTTT
TRBD1 | . | TRBJ2-7 | TRBV7-9 | CASSWDRFTTEQYF | TGTGCCAGCAGCTGGGACAGATTTACGACCGAGCAGTACTTC
. | . | TRBJ1-1 | TRBV5-4 | CASSFPLNTEAFF | TGTGCCAGCAGCTTTCCCTTAAACACTGAAGCTTTCTTT
TRBD1 | . | TRBJ2-1 | TRBV29-1 | CSVSGRTGSFFEQFF | TGCAGCGTTAGTGGCAGGACAGGAAGTTTCTTCGAGCAGTTCTTC
. | . | TRBJ1-1 | TRBV6-5 | CASSYSGAMNTEAFF | TGTGCCAGCAGTTACTCGGGGGCTATGAACACTGAAGCTTTCTTT
TRBD2 | . | TRBJ2-3 | TRBV9 | CASSDSGRADTQYF | TGTGCCAGCAGCGACAGCGGGAGAGCAGATACGCAGTATTTT
TRBD2 | . | TRBJ2-2 | TRBV3-1/TRBV3-2 | CASSRTSEPTGELFF | TGTGCCAGCAGCCGGACTAGCGAACCCACCGGGGAGCTGTTTTTT
TRBD1 | . | TRBJ2-7 | TRBV19 | CASSSKSTGHYEQYF | TGTGCCAGTAGTTCCAAGTCGACAGGGCACTACGAGCAGTACTTC
. | . | TRBJ2-7 | TRBV9 | CASSTSRGADEQYF | TGTGCCAGCAGCACCTCCAGGGGCGCGGACGAGCAGTACTTC
. | . | TRBJ1-2 | TRBV3-1/TRBV3-2 | CASSQGVNSGGYTF | TGTGCCAGCAGCCAAGGCGTTAACAGCGGCGGCTACACCTTC
. | . | TRBJ2-7 | TRBV29-1 | CSVDKGGAGGQYF | TGCAGCGTTGATAAGGGGGGGGCCGGAGGGCAGTACTTC
TRBD2 | . | TRBJ2-7 | TRBV18 | CASSPTSGSSYEQYF | TGTGCCAGCTCACCAACTAGCGGGAGCTCCTACGAGCAGTACTTC
. | once | TRBJ2-2 | TRBV9 | CASSEGGQLNTGELFF | TGTGCCAGCAGCGAGGGGGGACAGCTTAACACCGGGGAGCTGTTTTTT
. | . | TRBJ2-7 | TRBV2 | CASREDSYEQYF | TGTGCCAGCAGGGAGGATTCCTACGAGCAGTACTTC
TRBD1 | . | TRBJ1-1 | TRBV2 | CASAPGQGFGGSEAFF | TGTGCCAGCGCCCCGGGACAGGGTTTTGGGGGCTCTGAAGCTTTCTTT
TRBD1 | . | TRBJ1-2 | TRBV5-1 | CASSLENRGSYGYTF | TGCGCCAGCAGCTTGGAGAACAGGGGTAGCTATGGCTACACCTTC
TRBD2 | . | TRBJ2-3 | TRBV5-4 | CASSWAVGGPYGDTQYF | TGTGCCAGCAGCTGGGCGGTGGGAGGGCCATACGGAGATACGCAGTATTTT
. | . | TRBJ2-7 | TRBV5-8 | CASSLAGSGSYEQYF | TGTGCCAGCAGCTTGGCCGGGAGCGGATCCTACGAGCAGTACTTC
TRBD2 | . | TRBJ2-3 | TRBV12-5 | CASGSGSSGRGTDTQYF | TGTGCTAGTGGTTCTGGTTCCAGCGGGAGAGGGACAGATACGCAGTATTTT
. | . | TRBJ1-4 | TRBV3-1/TRBV3-2 | CASSQGPERVNEKLFF | TGTGCCAGCAGCCAAGGTCCGGAGAGGGTTAATGAAAAACTGTTTTTT
. | . | TRBJ2-7 | TRBV7-2 | CASSLDSTPREKAYEQYF | TGTGCCAGCAGCTTAGACTCAACACCACGGGAGAAGGCCTACGAGCAGTACTTC
. | . | TRBJ1-2 | TRBV2 | CASSEAQDGYTF | TGTGCCAGCAGTGAAGCGCAGGATGGCTACACCTTC
TRBD2 | . | TRBJ2-3 | TRBV4-1 | CASSQEGILAGPTDTQYF | TGCGCCAGCAGCCAAGAAGGAATCCTAGCGGGACCCACAGATACGCAGTATTTT
. | . | TRBJ2-7 | TRBV9 | CASSVGGISYEQYF | TGTGCCAGCAGCGTAGGCGGAATTTCCTACGAGCAGTACTTC
TRBD1 | . | TRBJ1-2 | TRBV5-8 | CASSSYRGLGYTF | TGTGCCAGCAGCTCTTACAGGGGACTTGGCTACACCTTC
. | . | TRBJ2-7 | TRBV3-1/TRBV3-2 | CASSQDLGGEQYF | TGTGCCAGCAGCCAAGATTTAGGCGGCGAGCAGTACTTC
TRBD1 | . | TRBJ1-1 | TRBV12-5 | CASGSQQGHTEAFF | TGTGCTAGTGGTTCACAACAGGGGCACACTGAAGCTTTCTTT
TRBD2 | . | TRBJ2-7 | TRBV6-5 | CASSIASGYEQYF | TGTGCCAGCAGTATCGCTAGCGGATACGAGCAGTACTTC
. | . | TRBJ2-1 | TRBV11-3 | CASSSGVNEQFF | TGTGCCAGCAGCTCCGGGGTCAATGAGCAGTTCTTC
. | . | TRBJ2-4 | TRBV25-1 | CASSEWSGQNIQYF | TGTGCCAGCAGTGAATGGAGCGGGCAAAACATTCAGTACTTC
TRBD1 | . | TRBJ2-7 | TRBV7-9 | CASSVGGQGSEQYF | TGTGCCAGCAGCGTGGGGGGACAGGGGAGCGAGCAGTACTTC
TRBD1 | . | TRBJ1-5 | TRBV19 | CASSTRDRGLAAMGQPQHF | TGTGCCAGTAGTACCCGGGACAGGGGGCTTGCTGCTATGGGTCAGCCCCAGCATTTT
TRBD1 | once | TRBJ1-3 | TRBV7-9 | CASAGGAVANTIYF | TGTGCCAGTGCAGGGGGCGCCGTAGCAAACACCATATATTTT
. | . | TRBJ1-1 | TRBV28 | CASSLSGDTEAFF | TGTGCCAGCAGTTTATCCGGGGACACTGAAGCTTTCTTT
TRBD2 | . | TRBJ2-6 | TRBV6-6 | CASSSGSAGPLGGRANVLTF | TGTGCCAGCAGCAGCGGATCAGCGGGACCCCTCGGAGGGAGGGCCAACGTCCTGACTTTC
. | . | TRBJ1-2 | TRBV27 | CASSLSGAGVGGYTF | TGTGCCAGCAGTTTATCGGGGGCAGGGGTCGGTGGCTACACCTTC
TRBD1 | . | TRBJ1-1 | TRBV2 | CASSEQGGNTEAFF | TGTGCCAGCAGTGAACAAGGGGGCAACACTGAAGCTTTCTTT
. | . | TRBJ2-1 | TRBV10-3 | CAISDPDREQFF | TGTGCCATCAGTGACCCTGACAGGGAGCAGTTCTTC
. | . | TRBJ1-1 | TRBV20-1 | CSASPPGGTEAFF | TGCAGTGCTAGTCCGCCGGGTGGGACTGAAGCTTTCTTT